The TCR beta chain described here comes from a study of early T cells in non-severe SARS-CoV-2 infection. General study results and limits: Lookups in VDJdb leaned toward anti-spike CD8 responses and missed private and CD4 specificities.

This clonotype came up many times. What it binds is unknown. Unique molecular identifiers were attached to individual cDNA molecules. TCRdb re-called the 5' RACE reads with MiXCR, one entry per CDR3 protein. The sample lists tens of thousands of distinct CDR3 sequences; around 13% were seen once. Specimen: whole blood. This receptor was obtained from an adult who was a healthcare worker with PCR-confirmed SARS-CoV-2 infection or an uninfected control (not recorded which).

This chain's CDR3 is CASSYFNEGANTEAFF. As DNA, the CDR3 is TGTGCCAGCAGTTACTTCAATGAGGGGGCGAACACTGAAGCTTTCTTT. The chain carries TRBV6-2 or TRBV6-3 and TRBJ1-1, with TRBD1 matching 7 bases. V lost 1 base, J lost 1 base, and 6 bases stayed unmatched. The length of the CDR3 is 16 residues. Germline CDR1 is MNHEY and CDR2 is SVGEGT.